This TCR beta chain is drawn from a study of radiation and T cells in renal cell carcinoma. Study details: Nephrectomy followed 15 Gy stereotactic body radiation by 4 weeks.

In regard to this clone: Its target is unknown.

Profiled with immunoSEQ multiplex PCR; TCRdb holds only in-frame clones, not every one. The profile shows 90,000 to 95,000 clones, approximately 83% of them singletons. General study results and limits: Top tumor clonotypes rose in blood 2 weeks post-radiation, then contracted.

The CDR3 is 13 amino acids. Trimming removed 4 bases from V and 13 bases from J, with 17 bases in between. Per the germline V gene, CDR1 is WNHNN and CDR2 is SYGVQD (reference sequence). Time point in this sample: baseline pretreatment blood. Treatment here: 15 Gy SBRT to primary tumor, nephrectomy 4 weeks later. Radiation-treated patients gave blood at baseline, week 2 and week 4. This TCR derives from a man between 60 and 75 years old with renal cell carcinoma. The chain uses TRBV10-1 and TRBJ2-1; D gene unclear. Sequencing used blood, obtained from a patient whose treatment included radiotherapy and nephrectomy. CDR3 coding DNA: TGCGCCAGCAGTGTCGACCGACGTTCGGAACAGTTCTTC. It is translated as CASSVDRRSEQFF.